This TCR beta chain emerged from a study of blood T cell repertoires in COVID-19. Overall study context: Material from acute and convalescent COVID-19 was sourced from the United States, Italy and Spain.

In the original analysis: Estimation of nucleated cell counts was performed using reference gene primer amplification. Sequencing used immunoSEQ multiplex PCR; TCRdb keeps in-frame clones, though not all of them. Clone size and V and J calls were adopted from that table, with D and trimming inferred from the DNA. This table holds about 220,000 clones, around 81% found once. Germline V gene lookup returns CDR1 LGHNA and CDR2 YSLEER. Trimming took 4 bases from V and 4 from J, leaving 11 bases between them. The CDR3 is 14 amino acids. Source material: peripheral blood. The TCR was taken from a human donor in a cohort sampled during active COVID-19. The chain uses TRBV4-3 and TRBJ1-5; D is possibly TRBD1 (6 bases). The CDR3 DNA reads as TGCGCCAGCAGCCCAGATAGGGGGAATCAGCCCCAGCATTTT. It translates to CASSPDRGNQPQHF.